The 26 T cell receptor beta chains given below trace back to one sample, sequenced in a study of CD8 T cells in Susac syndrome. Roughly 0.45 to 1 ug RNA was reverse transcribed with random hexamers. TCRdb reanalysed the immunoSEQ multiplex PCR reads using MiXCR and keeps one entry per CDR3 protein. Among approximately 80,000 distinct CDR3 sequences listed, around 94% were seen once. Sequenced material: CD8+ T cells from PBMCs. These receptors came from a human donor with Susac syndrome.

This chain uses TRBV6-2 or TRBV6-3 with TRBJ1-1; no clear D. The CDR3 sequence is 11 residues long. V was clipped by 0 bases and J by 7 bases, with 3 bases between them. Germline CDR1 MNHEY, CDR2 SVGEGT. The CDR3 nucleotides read TGTGCCAGCAGTTACTCGGGTGAAGCTTTCTTT. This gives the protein CASSYSGEAFF.

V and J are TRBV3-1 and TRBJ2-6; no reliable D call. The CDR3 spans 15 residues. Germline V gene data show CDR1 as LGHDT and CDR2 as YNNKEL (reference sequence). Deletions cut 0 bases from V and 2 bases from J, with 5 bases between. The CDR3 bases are TGTGCCAGCAGCCAAGAGGGTCCTGGGGCCAACGTCCTGACTTTC. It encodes CASSQEGPGANVLTF.

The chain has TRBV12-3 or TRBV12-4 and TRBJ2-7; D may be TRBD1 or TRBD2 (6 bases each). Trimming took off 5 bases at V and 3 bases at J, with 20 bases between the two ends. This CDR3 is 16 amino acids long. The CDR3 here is CASSLDRWRGNYEQYF. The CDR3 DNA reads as TGTGCCAGCAGTCTCGACAGGTGGCGGGGTAACTACGAGCAGTACTTC.

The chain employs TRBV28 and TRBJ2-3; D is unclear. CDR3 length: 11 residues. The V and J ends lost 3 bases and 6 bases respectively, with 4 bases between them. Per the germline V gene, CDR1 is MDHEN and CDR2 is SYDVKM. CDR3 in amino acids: CASSFVDTQYF. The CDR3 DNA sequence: TGTGCCAGCAGTTTTGTTGATACGCAGTATTTT. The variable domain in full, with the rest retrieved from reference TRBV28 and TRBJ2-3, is DVKVTQSSRYLVKRTGEKVFLECVQDMDHENMFWYRQDPGLGLRLIYFSYDVKMKEKGDIPEGYSVSREKKERFSLILESASTNQTSMYLCASSFVDTQYFGPGTRLTVL.

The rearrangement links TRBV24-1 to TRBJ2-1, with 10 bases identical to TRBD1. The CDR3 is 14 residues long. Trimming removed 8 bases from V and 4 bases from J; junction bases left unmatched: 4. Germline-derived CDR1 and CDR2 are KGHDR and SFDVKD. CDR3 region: CATKGTGAYNEQFF. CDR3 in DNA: TGTGCCACCAAGGGGACAGGGGCTTACAATGAGCAGTTCTTC.

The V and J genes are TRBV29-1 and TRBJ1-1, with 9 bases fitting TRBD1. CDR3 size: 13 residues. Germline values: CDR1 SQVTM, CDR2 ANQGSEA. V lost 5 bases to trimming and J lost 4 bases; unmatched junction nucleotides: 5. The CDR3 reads CSVLGQGTTEAFF. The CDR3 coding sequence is TGCAGCGTTCTGGGACAGGGAACCACTGAAGCTTTCTTT.

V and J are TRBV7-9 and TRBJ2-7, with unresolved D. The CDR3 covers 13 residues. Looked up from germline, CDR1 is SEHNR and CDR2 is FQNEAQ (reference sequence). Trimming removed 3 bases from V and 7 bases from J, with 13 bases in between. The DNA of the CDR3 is TGTGCCAGCAGCTTTAGAACCCGCGAGGAGCAGTACTTC. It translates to CASSFRTREEQYF.

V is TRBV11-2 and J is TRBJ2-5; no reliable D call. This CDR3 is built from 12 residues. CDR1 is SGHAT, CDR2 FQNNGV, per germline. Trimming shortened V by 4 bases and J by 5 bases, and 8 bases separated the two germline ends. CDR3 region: CASSWRWETQYF. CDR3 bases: TGTGCCAGCAGCTGGAGATGGGAGACCCAGTACTTC.

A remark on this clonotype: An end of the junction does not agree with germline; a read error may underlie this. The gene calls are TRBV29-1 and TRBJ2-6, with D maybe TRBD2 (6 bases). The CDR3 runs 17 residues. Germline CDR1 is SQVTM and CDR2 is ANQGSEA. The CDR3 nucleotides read TGCAGCGTTATCTTGAAACTAGCATACAAGTCGGGCCAACGTCCTGACTTC. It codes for CSVILKLAYKSGQRPDF.

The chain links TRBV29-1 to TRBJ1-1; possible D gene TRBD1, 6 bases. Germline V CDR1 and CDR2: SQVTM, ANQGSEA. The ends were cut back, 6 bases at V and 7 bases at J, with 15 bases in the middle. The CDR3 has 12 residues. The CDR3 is CSVHSGAYEAFF. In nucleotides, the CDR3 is TGCAGCGTCCACTCAGGGGCGTATGAAGCTTTCTTT.

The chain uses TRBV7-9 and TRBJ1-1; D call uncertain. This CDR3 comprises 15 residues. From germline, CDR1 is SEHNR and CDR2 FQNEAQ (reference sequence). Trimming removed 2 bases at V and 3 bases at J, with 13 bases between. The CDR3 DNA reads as TGTGCCAGCAGCTTAAAAGGCGGAGCAGACACTGAAGCTTTCTTT. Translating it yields CASSLKGGADTEAFF.

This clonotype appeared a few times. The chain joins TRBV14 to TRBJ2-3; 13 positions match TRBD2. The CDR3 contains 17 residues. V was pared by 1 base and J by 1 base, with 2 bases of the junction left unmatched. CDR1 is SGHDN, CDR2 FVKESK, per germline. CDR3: CASSQVGLAGGTDTQYF. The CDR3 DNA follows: TGTGCCAGCAGCCAAGTTGGACTAGCGGGAGGCACAGATACGCAGTATTTT.

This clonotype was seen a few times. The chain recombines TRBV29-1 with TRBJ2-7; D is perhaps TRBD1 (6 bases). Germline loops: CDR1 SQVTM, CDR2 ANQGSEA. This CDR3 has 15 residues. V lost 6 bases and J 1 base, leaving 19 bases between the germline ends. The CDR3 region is CSVVLDSFESYEQYF. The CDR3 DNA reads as TGCAGCGTGGTACTGGACAGTTTCGAATCCTACGAGCAGTACTTC.

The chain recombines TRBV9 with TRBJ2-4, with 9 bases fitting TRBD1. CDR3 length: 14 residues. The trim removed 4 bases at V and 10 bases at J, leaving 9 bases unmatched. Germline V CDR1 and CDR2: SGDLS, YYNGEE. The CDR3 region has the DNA TGTGCCAGCAGCCTCCGGGACAGGGATCGGATTCAGTACTTC. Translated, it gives CASSLRDRDRIQYF.

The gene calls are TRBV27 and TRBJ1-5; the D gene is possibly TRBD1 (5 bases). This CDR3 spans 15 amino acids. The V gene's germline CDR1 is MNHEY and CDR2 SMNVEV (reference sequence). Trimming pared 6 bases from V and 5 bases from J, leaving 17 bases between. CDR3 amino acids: CASRRTGASHQPQHF. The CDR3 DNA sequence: TGTGCCAGCAGACGTACCGGGGCCTCTCATCAGCCCCAGCATTTT.

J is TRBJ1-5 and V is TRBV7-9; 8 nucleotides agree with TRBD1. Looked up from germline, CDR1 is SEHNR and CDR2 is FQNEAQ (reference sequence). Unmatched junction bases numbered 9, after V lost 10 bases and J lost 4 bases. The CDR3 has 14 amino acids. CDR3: CATQPQGANQPQHF. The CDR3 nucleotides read TGTGCCACGCAGCCGCAGGGGGCTAATCAGCCCCAGCATTTT. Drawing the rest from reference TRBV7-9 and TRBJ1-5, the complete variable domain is DTGVSQNPRHKITKRGQNVTFRCDPISEHNRLYWYRQTLGQGPEFLTYFQNEAQLEKSRLLSDRFSAERPKGSFSTLEIQRTEQGDSAMYLCATQPQGANQPQHFGDGTRLSIL.

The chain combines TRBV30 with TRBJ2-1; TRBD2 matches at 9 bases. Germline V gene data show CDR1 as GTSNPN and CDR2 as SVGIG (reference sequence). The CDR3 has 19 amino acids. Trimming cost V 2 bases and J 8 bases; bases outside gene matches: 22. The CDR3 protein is CAWSYPVDAGGPRLYEQFF. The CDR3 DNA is TGTGCCTGGAGTTATCCCGTCGATGCGGGGGGGCCACGTCTGTATGAGCAGTTCTTC.

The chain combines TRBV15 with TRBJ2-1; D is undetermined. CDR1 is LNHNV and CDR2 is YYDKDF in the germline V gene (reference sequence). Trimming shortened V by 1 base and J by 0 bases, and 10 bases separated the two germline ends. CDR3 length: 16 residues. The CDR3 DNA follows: TGTGCCACCAGCAGAGGTCACGGCAGCTCCTACAATGAGCAGTTCTTC. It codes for CATSRGHGSSYNEQFF. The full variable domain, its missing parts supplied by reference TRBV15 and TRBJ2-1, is DAMVIQNPRYQVTQFGKPVTLSCSQTLNHNVMYWYQQKSSQAPKLLFHYYDKDFNNEADTPDNFQSRRPNTSFCFLDIRSPGLGDTAMYLCATSRGHGSSYNEQFFGPGTRLTVL.

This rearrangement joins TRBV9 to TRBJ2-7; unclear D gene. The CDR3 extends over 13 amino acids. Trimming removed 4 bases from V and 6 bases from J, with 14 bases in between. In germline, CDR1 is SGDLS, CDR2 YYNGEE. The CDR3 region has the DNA TGTGCCAGCAGCCCCCCGAGCTCGGTCGAGCAGTACTTC. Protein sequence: CASSPPSSVEQYF.

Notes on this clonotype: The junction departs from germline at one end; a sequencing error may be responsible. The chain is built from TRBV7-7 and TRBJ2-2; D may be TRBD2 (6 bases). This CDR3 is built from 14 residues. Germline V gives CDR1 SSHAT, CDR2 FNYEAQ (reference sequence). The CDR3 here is CASSHRLETGELFF. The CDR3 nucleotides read TGTGCTAGCAGCCACAGACTAGAGACCGGGGAGCTGTTTTTT. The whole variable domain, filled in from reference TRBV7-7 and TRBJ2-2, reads GAGVSQSPRYKVTKRGQDVTLRCDPISSHATLYWYQQALGQGPEFLTYFNYEAQPDKSGLPSDRFSAERPEGSISTLTIQRTEQRDSAMYRCASSHRLETGELFFGEGSRLTVL.

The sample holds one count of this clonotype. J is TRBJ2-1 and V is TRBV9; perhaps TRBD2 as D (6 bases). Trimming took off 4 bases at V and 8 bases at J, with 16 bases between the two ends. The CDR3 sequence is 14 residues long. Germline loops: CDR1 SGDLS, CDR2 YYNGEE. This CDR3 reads CASSPGGPTDEQFF. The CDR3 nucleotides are TGTGCCAGCAGCCCCGGGGGACCTACAGATGAGCAGTTCTTC.

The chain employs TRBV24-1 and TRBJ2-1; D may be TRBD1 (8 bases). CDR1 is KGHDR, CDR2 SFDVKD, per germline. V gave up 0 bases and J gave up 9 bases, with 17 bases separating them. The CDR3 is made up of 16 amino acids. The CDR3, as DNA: TGTGCCACCAGTGATTTGGACAGGGGAGGGGGCGTTGAGCAGTTCTTC. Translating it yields CATSDLDRGGGVEQFF.

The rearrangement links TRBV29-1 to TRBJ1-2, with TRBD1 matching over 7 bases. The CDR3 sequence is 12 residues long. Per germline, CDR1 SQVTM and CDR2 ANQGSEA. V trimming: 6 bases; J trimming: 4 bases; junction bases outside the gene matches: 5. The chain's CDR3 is CSVDRDSYGYTF. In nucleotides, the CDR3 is TGCAGCGTGGACCGGGACAGCTATGGCTACACCTTC.

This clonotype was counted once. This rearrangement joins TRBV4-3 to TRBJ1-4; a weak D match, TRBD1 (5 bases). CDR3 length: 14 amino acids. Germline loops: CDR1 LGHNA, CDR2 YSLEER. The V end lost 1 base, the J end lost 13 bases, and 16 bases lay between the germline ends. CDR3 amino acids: CASSQGRGGGGLFF. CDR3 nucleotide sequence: TGCGCCAGCAGCCAAGGGCGGGGTGGTGGGGGACTGTTTTTT.

The CDR3 DNA follows: TGTGCCAGCAGTTACGATATAAATACGCAGTATTTT. It is translated as CASSYDINTQYF. The rearrangement uses TRBV6-2 or TRBV6-3 and TRBJ2-3; no clear D. Germline values: CDR1 MNHEY, CDR2 SVGEGT. The CDR3 is 12 amino acids. Trimming pared 2 bases from V and 7 bases from J, leaving 7 bases between.

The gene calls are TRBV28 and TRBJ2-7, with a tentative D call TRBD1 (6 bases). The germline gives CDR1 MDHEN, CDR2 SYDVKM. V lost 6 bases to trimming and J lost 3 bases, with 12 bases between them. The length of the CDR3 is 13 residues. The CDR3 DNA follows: TGTGCCAGCAGACCCGACAGGTACTACGAGCAGTACTTC. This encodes CASRPDRYYEQYF.